Listed below are T cell receptor beta chains from one sample, sequenced in a study of Graves' ophthalmopathy and Graves' hyperthyroidism. TCRdb re-derived calls from the multiplex PCR reads in MiXCR, one entry per CDR3 protein. The repertoire holds over a million distinct CDR3 sequences, about two fifths seen once, with around 10% in the top ten. Sequencing input: peripheral blood or thyroid tissue (not recorded which). The source of these receptors is an adult man with Graves' hyperthyroidism. The CDR3 runs from the conserved cysteine through the conserved F or W. The D gene is left open where the match is weak. Part of the rows lack a size; the others show once, few, many or a class for expanded clones.

j_call | d_call | clone_size | v_call | cdr3_nt | cdr3_aa
TRBJ2-2 | TRBD2 | - | TRBV4-1 | TGCGCCAGTAAGGGTCTAGCGGGGGCTAACACCGGGGAGCTGTTTTTT | CASKGLAGANTGELFF
TRBJ2-7 | - | few | TRBV4-3 | TGCGCCAGCAGCCAAGCGGCAGGGAGGGAGCAGTACTTC | CASSQAAGREQYF
TRBJ1-1 | - | many | TRBV7-7 | TGTGCCAGCAGCTTAGCGGTTGGGGGCGAAGCTTTCTTT | CASSLAVGGEAFF
TRBJ2-7 | - | few | TRBV11-2 | TGTGCCAGCAGCTTAGAGGGGGGACGAGGGGAGCAGTACTTC | CASSLEGGRGEQYF
TRBJ2-7 | TRBD2 | few | TRBV19 | TGTGCCAGTAGTACCCCTAGCGGGAGTTTGCCCTACGAGCAGTACTTC | CASSTPSGSLPYEQYF
TRBJ2-7 | - | few | TRBV9 | TGCGCCAGCAGCCAAGATACAGAATGGTCCTACGAGCAGTACTTC | CASSQDTEWSYEQYF
TRBJ1-6 | TRBD1 | - | TRBV7-9 | TGTGCCAGCAGCCCGGGGACAGAGACACTCCACTTT | CASSPGTETLHF
TRBJ1-4 | - | - | TRBV15 | TGTGCCACCAGCAGGGCTGGGGGGCAAGGTGAAAAACTGTTTTTT | CATSRAGGQGEKLFF
TRBJ2-7 | - | many | TRBV7-6 | TGTGCCAGCAGTGGGTTCGGGGCCTCCTACGAGCAGTACTTC | CASSGFGASYEQYF
TRBJ1-2 | TRBD1 | few | TRBV7-3 | TGTGCCAGCACCGGAGGACAGGCCGTCTATGGCTACACCTTC | CASTGGQAVYGYTF
TRBJ1-2 | TRBD1 | many | TRBV24-1 | TGTGCCACCAGTGATCGGACAGGGAGCTATGGCTACACCTTC | CATSDRTGSYGYTF